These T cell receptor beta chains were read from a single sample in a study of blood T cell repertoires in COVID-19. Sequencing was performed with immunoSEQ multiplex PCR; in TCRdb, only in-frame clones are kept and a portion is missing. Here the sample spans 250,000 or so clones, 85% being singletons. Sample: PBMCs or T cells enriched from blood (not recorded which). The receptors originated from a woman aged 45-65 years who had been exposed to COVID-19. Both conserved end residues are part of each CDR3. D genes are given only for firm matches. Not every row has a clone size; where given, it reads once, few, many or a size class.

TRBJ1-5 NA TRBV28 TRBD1 TGTGCCATTGGGACAGGGGTTCAGCCCCAGCATTTT CAIGTGVQPQHF
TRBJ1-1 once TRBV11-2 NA TGTGCCAGCAGCTTAGTTCATGCAGGGTCATACGGCACTGAAGCTTTCTTT CASSLVHAGSYGTEAFF
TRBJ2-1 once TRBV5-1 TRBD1 TGCGCCAGCAGCCCGAACAGGGGGGTCTACAATGAGCAGTTCTTC CASSPNRGVYNEQFF
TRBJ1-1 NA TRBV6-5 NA TGTGCCAGCAGACAAAGGGGAGGGACTGAAGCTTTCTTT CASRQRGGTEAFF
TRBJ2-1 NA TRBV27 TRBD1 TGTGCCAGCAGTTTACGGGCCACAGGGGGAAATTACAATGAGCAGTTCTTC CASSLRATGGNYNEQFF
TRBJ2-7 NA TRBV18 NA TGTGCCAGCTCTCTAACCCAGGGAAGCGAGCAGTACTTC CASSLTQGSEQYF
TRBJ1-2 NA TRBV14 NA TGTGCCAGCAGCCAAGTTTGGGACAAGGGGCTTGGTAGCTACACCTTC CASSQVWDKGLGSYTF
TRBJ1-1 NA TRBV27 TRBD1 TGTGCCAGCAGTCAATACCTACAGGGGCGGGAAGCTTTCTTT CASSQYLQGREAFF
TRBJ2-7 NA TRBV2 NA TGTGCCAGCATGAGGGGACTCCCCGGGGGCGAGCAGTACTTC CASMRGLPGGEQYF
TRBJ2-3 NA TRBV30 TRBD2 TGTGCCTGGAGTACGCGTGGACTAGCGGGGCCAGATACGCAGTATTTT CAWSTRGLAGPDTQYF
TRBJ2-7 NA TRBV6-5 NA TGTGCCAGCAACAACAGGGCAGGGTCCTCCTACGAGCAGTACTTC CASNNRAGSSYEQYF
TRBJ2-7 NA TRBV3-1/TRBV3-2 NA TGTGCCAGCAGCCGTCAAACATTGGGCCACGTTGAGCAGTACTTC CASSRQTLGHVEQYF
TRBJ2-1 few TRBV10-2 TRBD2 TGCGCCACCCCCGGGACTAGCGGGGGCGATGAGCAGTTCTTC CATPGTSGGDEQFF
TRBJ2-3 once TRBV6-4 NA TGTGCCAGCAGTTCTAGCTCTAGCACAGATACGCAGTATTTT CASSSSSSTDTQYF
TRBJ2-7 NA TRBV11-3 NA TGTGCCAGCAGCTTAGGGGGGCCAGGAGACGAGCAGTACTTC CASSLGGPGDEQYF
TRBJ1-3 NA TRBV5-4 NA TGTGCCAGCAGCTTGGCCGCACCCCTGAGCTCTGGAAACACCATATATTTT CASSLAAPLSSGNTIYF
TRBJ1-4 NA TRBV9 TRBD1 TGTGCCAGCAGCGAGACCACTACAGGGGACGGGGAAAAACTGTTTTTT CASSETTTGDGEKLFF
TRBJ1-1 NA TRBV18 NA TGTGCCAGCTCACCAAGCATAAGAGGGCGCGGGACTGAAGCTTTCTTT CASSPSIRGRGTEAFF
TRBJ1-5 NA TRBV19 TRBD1 TGTGCCAGTAGTATGGGGGCCAGGACAGGGAACAATCAGCCCCAGCATTTT CASSMGARTGNNQPQHF
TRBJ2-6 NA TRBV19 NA TGTGCCAGTAGTATGGGACTCATTAACTCTGGGGCCAACGTCCTGACTTTC CASSMGLINSGANVLTF
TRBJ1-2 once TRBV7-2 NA TGTGCCAGCAGCTTACGAATCCAGTATGGCTACACCTTC CASSLRIQYGYTF
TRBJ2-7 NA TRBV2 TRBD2 TGTGCCACCAGGCCGGGAGCGGGGGGATACGAGCAGTACTTC CATRPGAGGYEQYF